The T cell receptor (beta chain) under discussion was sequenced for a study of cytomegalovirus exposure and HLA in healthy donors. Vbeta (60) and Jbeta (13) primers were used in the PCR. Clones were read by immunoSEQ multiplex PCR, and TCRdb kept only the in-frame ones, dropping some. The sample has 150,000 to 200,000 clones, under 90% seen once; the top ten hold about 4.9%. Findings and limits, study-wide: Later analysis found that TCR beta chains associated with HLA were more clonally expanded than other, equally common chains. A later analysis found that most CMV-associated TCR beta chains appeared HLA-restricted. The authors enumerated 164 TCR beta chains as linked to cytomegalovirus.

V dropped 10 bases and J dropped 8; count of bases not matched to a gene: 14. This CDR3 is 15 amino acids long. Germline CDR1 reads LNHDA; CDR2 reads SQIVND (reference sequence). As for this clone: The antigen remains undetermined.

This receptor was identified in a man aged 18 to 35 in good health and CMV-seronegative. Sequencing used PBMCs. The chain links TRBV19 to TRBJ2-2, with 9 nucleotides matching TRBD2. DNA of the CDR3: TGTGCCACCGACGTTGGCGGGAGGGGGGTTGGGGAGCTGTTTTTT. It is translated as CATDVGGRGVGELFF. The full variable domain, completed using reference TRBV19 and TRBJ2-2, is DGGITQSPKYLFRKEGQNVTLSCEQNLNHDAMYWYRQDPGQGLRLIYYSQIVNDFQKGDIAEGYSVSREKKESFPLTVTSAQKNPTAFYLCATDVGGRGVGELFFGEGSRLTVL.